One sample yielded the 6 T cell receptor beta chains listed below, sequenced in a study of blood T cell repertoires in COVID-19. Only in-frame clones appear in the TCRdb table, and some are missing; sequencing was by immunoSEQ multiplex PCR. The table has over 200,000 clones, roughly nine tenths seen once. Sequencing used PBMCs or T cells enriched from blood (not recorded which). These receptors were obtained from a human donor in a cohort exposed to, infected with or recovered from COVID-19 (not recorded which). The donor label of this sample is uncertain.

This clone has just a few counts. The CDR3 DNA sequence: TGTGCCAGCAGCCAAGATACGGGGCTAGCGCGGACCGGGGAGCTGTTTTTT. It encodes CASSQDTGLARTGELFF. V usage is TRBV4-2 and J usage is TRBJ2-2; maybe TRBD2 (6 bases). V was trimmed by 0 bases and J by 5 bases, leaving 16 bases between them. CDR3 length: 17 residues. The germline gives CDR1 LGHNA, CDR2 YNFKEQ.

The chain joins TRBV5-4 to TRBJ1-5; TRBD1 might be the D (6 bases). The CDR3 extends over 14 amino acids. Germline CDR1 reads SGHNT; CDR2 reads YYREEE (reference sequence). The V end lost 6 bases, the J end lost 4 bases, and 14 bases lay between the germline ends. The CDR3 reads CASTLGTTNQPQHF. The CDR3 DNA is TGTGCCAGCACCTTAGGGACAACGAATCAGCCCCAGCATTTT.

This clone was found a few times. The J gene is TRBJ2-2, the V gene TRBV24-1; TRBD1 might be the D (5 bases). Trimming pared 5 bases from V and 4 bases from J, leaving 22 bases between. CDR1 and CDR2 (germline): KGHDR, SFDVKD. The CDR3 spans 18 residues. The CDR3 DNA reads TGTGCCACCAGTGCCTCGCAGGGCTTTCCCTGGGGCACCGGGGAGCTGTTTTTT. Amino acid sequence: CATSASQGFPWGTGELFF.

The rearrangement links TRBV4-1 to TRBJ1-3; no clear D. Germline V gives CDR1 MGHRA, CDR2 YSYEKL. The CDR3 is made up of 18 amino acids. V was pared by 0 bases and J by 0 bases, with 15 bases between. CDR3: CASSQDRGSAFSGNTIYF. The CDR3 DNA is TGCGCCAGCAGCCAAGATCGCGGCAGCGCGTTCTCTGGAAACACCATATATTTT.

Comments on this clone: A junction boundary mismatches the germline segment, possibly from a read error. This CDR3 reads CASSLEEGPIHGYTF. CDR3 sequence (DNA): TGTGCCAGCAGCTTAGAGGAGGGCCCGATCCATGGGTACACCTTC. This chain uses TRBV7-8 with TRBJ1-2, with D unresolved. The CDR3 has 15 amino acids. CDR1 and CDR2 from the germline V gene are SGHVS and FQNEAQ.

The rearrangement joins TRBV6-2 or TRBV6-3 to TRBJ2-7, with TRBD2 as a possible D gene (7 bases). The length of the CDR3 is 14 residues. Trimming shortened V by 0 bases and J by 3 bases, and 9 bases separated the two germline ends. Germline CDR1 MNHEY, CDR2 SVGEGT. CDR3 in DNA: TGTGCCAGCAGTTACTCGGGGGGGCTCTACGAGCAGTACTTC. Its translation is CASSYSGGLYEQYF.